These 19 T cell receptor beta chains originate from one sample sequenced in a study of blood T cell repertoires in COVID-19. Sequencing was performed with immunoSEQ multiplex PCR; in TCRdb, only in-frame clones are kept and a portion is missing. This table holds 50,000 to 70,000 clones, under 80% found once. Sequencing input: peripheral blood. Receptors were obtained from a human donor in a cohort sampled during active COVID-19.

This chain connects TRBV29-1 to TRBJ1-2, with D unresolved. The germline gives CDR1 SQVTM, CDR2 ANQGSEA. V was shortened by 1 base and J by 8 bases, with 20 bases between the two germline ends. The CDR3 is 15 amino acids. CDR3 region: CSVEGLGSYSSGYTF. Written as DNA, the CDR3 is TGCAGCGTTGAAGGTTTGGGCAGCTATTCTAGCGGCTACACCTTC.

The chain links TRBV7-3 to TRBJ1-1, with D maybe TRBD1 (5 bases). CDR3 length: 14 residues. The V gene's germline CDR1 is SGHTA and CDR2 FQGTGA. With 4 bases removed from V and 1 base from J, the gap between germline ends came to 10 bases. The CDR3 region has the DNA TGTGCCAGCAGCTCCGGACATGCGAACACTGAAGCTTTCTTT. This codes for CASSSGHANTEAFF. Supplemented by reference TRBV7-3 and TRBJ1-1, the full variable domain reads GAGVSQTPSNKVTEKGKYVELRCDPISGHTALYWYRQSLGQGPEFLIYFQGTGAADDSGLPNDRFFAVRPEGSVSTLKIQRTERGDSAVYLCASSSGHANTEAFFGQGTRLTVV.

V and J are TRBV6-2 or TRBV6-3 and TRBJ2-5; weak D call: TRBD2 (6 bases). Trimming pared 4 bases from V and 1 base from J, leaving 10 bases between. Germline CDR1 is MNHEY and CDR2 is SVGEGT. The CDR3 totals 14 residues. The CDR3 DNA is TGTGCCAGCAGTTCATACGGGGGCCAAGAGACCCAGTACTTC. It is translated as CASSSYGGQETQYF.

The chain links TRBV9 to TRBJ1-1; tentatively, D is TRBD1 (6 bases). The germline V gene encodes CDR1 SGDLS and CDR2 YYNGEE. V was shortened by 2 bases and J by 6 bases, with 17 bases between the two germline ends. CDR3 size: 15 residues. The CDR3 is CASSVNREGSSEAFF. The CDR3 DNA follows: TGTGCCAGCAGCGTCAACAGGGAGGGGAGCTCTGAAGCTTTCTTT.

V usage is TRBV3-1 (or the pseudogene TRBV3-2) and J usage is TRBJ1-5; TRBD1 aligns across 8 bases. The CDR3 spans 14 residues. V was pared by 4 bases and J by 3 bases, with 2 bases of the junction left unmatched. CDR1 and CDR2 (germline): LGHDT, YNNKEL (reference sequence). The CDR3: CASSLQGDNQPQHF. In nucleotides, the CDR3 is TGTGCCAGCAGCCTACAGGGGGACAATCAGCCCCAGCATTTT.

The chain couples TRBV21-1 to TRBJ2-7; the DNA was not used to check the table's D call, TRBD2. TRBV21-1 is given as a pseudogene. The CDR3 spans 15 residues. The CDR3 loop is CASSASSGRHYEQYF. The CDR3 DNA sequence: TGTGCCAGCAGCGCATCTAGCGGGAGGCACTACGAGCAGTACTTC.

CDR3 sequence: CASSLGPGTGGYEQYF. The CDR3 bases are TGTGCCAGCAGCTTGGGCCCCGGGACAGGGGGCTACGAGCAGTACTTC. J is TRBJ2-7 and V is TRBV7-8, with 11 bases lining up with TRBD1. V was pared by 3 bases and J by 3 bases, with 7 bases of the junction left unmatched. CDR1 is SGHVS, CDR2 FQNEAQ, per germline. The CDR3 totals 16 residues. The complete variable domain, with remaining parts taken from reference TRBV7-8 and TRBJ2-7, reads GAGVSQSPRYKVAKRGQDVALRCDPISGHVSLFWYQQALGQGPEFLTYFQNEAQLDKSGLPSDRFFAERPEGSVSTLKIQRTQQEDSAVYLCASSLGPGTGGYEQYFGPGTRLTVT.

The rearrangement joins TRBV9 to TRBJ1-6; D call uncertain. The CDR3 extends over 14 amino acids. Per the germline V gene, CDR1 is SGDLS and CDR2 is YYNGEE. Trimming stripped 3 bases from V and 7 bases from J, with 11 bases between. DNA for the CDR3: TGTGCCAGCAGCGAACAACTAAAAAATTCACCCCTCCACTTT. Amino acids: CASSEQLKNSPLHF.

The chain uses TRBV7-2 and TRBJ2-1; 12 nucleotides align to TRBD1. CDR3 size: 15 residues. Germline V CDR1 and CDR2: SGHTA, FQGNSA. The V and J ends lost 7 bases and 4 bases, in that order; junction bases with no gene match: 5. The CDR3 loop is CASTLGQGAYNEQFF. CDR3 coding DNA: TGTGCCAGCACCTTGGGACAGGGGGCGTACAATGAGCAGTTCTTC.

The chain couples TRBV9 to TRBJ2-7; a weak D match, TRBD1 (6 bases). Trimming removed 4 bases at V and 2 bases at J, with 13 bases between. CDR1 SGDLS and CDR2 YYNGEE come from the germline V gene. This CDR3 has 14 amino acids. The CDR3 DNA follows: TGTGCCAGCAGCCCAGGGACATTAACCTACGAGCAGTACTTC. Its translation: CASSPGTLTYEQYF.

CDR3 residues: CASSQQGFQPQHF. In nucleotides, the CDR3 is TGTGCCAGCAGCCAACAGGGGTTTCAGCCCCAGCATTTT. The rearrangement uses TRBV21-1 and TRBJ1-5; the D call TRBD1 from the table was never checked on the DNA. TRBV21-1 is tagged as a pseudogene. This CDR3 has 13 amino acids.

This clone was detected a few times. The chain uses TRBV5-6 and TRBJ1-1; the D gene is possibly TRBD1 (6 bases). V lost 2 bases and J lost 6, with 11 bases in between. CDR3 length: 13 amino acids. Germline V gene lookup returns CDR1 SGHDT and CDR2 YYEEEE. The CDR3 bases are TGTGCCAGCAGCTTAGGAGAGGGGGCTGAAGCTTTCTTT. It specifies CASSLGEGAEAFF.

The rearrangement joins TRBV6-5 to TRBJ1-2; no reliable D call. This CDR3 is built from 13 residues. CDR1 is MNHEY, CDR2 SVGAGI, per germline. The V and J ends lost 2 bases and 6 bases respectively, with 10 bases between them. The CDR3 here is CASSYPGGNGYTF. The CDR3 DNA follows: TGTGCCAGCAGTTACCCCGGCGGCAATGGCTACACCTTC.

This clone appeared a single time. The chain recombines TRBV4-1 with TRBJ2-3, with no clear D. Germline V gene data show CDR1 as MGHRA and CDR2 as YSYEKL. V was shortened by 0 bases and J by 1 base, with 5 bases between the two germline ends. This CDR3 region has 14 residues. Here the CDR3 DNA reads TGCGCCAGCAGCCAAGATCCCGGCACAGATACGCAGTATTTT. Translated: CASSQDPGTDTQYF.

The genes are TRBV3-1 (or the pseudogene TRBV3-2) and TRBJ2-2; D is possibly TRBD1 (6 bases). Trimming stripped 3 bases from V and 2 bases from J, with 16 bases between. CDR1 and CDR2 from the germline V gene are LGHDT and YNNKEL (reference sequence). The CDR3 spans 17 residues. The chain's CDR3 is CASSHDRRRRNTGELFF. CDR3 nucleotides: TGTGCCAGCAGCCACGACAGGCGACGGCGCAACACCGGGGAGCTGTTTTTT.

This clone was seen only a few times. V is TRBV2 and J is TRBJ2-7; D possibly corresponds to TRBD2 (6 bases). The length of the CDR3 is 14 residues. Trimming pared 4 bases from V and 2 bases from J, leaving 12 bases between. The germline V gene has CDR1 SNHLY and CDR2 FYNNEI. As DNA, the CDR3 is TGTGCCAGCAGTGGGGGGACTGAGGCCTACGAGCAGTACTTC. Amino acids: CASSGGTEAYEQYF.

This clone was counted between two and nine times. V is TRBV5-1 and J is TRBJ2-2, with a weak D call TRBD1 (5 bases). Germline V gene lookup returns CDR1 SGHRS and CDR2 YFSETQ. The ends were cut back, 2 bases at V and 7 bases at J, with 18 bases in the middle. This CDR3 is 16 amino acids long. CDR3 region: CASSFNPGRLGGELFF. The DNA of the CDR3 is TGCGCCAGCAGCTTTAATCCAGGGCGGTTGGGCGGGGAGCTGTTTTTT.

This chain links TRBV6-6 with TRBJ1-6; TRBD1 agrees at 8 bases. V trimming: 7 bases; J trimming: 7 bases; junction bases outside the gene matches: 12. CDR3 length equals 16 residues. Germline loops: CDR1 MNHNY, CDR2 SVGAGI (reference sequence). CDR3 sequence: CASKKTTGGYNSPLHF. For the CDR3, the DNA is TGTGCCAGCAAAAAAACCACAGGGGGATACAATTCACCCCTCCACTTT.

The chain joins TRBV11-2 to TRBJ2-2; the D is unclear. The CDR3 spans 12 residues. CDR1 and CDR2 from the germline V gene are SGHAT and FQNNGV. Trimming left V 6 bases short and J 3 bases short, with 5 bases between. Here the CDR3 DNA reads TGTGCCAGCAGGCACTACACCGGGGAGCTGTTTTTT. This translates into CASRHYTGELFF.